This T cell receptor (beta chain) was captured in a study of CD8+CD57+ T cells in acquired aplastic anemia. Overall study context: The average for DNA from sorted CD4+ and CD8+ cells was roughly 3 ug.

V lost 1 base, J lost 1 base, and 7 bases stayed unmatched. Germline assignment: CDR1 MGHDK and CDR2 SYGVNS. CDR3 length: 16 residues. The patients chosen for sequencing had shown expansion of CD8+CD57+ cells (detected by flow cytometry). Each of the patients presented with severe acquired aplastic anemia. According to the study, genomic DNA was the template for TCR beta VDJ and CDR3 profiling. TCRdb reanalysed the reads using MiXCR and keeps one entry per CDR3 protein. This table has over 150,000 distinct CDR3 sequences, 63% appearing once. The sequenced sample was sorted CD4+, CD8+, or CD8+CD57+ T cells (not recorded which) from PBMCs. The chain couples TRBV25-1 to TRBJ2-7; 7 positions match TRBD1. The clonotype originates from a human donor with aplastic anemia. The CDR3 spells CASSEFGQARSYEQYF. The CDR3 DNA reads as TGTGCCAGCAGTGAATTTGGACAGGCCAGGTCCTACGAGCAGTACTTC.